This TCR beta chain was captured by sequencing in a study of blood T cells in healthy people across ages. Overall study: Template switching recovered approximately one barcoded beta molecule for every two T cells. Study observations and caveats: Long-lived and aged donors differed, with more naive CD4+ cells and higher diversity in the long-lived.

Primed by a sample-barcoded 5' primer and a J-beta primer mix, a second PCR proceeded for 7 to 11 cycles. TCRdb used MiXCR to reprocess the 5' RACE reads, holding one entry per CDR3 protein. Here the sample spans about 1,400,000 distinct CDR3 sequences, roughly 40% being singletons. Concerning this clonotype itself: As yet, its antigen is unknown.

The study recruited healthy Caucasian donors from Russia who were aged about 6 to 90. There were at least 5.5 micrograms of total RNA extracted from every sample. Germline V lookup: CDR1 DFQATT, CDR2 SNEGSKA (reference sequence). V shed 8 bases and J 7 bases; nucleotides not matched to a gene: 18. The CDR3 loop spans 17 amino acids. This chain uses TRBV20-1 with TRBJ2-1; 12 bases map to TRBD2. This TCR derives from a woman between 18 and 29 years old in good health. Sequencing used blood. CDR3 residues: CSSRLAGLAGMGNEQFF. The CDR3 bases are TGCAGTTCGAGACTCGCGGGACTAGCGGGCATGGGGAATGAGCAGTTCTTC.